The entry below gives a single TCR beta chain sequence along with its context. The entry originates in a study of T cell responses to AZD1222 COVID-19 vaccine. This CDR3 is 12 amino acids long. Germline values: CDR1 GTSNPN, CDR2 SVGIG (reference sequence). V shed 1 base and J shed 9 bases, with 10 bases lying between them. The assay was immunoSEQ multiplex PCR, and TCRdb's table has in-frame clones only and misses some. Of over 85,000 clones listed, roughly 92% were seen once; the top ten hold about 7.8%. The sample in question was peripheral blood, obtained on day 0 of AZD1222 vaccination. The TCR sequence derives from an adult in good health. The rearrangement joins TRBV30 to TRBJ1-5; D is uncertain. CDR3 sequence (DNA): TGTGCCTGGAGTGCCGGGGAAACGCCCCAGCATTTT. Translated, it gives CAWSAGETPQHF.